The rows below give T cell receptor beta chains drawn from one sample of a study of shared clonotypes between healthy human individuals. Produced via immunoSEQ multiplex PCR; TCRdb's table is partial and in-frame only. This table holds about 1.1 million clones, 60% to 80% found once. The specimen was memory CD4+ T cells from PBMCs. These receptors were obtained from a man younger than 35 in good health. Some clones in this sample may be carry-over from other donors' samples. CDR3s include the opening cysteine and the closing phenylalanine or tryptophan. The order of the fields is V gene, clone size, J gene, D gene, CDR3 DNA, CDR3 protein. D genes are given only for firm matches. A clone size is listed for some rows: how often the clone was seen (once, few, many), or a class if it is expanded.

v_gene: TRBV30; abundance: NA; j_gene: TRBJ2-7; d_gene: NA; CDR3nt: TGTGCCTGGGGTTCTTCCTACGAGCAGTACTTC; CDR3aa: CAWGSSYEQYF
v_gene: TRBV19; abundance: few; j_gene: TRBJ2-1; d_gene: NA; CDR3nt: TGTGCCAGTGAAGAACCGGGACTGAAGAAGCAGTTCTTC; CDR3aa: CASEEPGLKKQFF
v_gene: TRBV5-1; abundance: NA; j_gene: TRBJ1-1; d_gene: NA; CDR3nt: TGCGCCAGCAGCCCAGGCTCGGGGGGACCAAACACTGAAGCTTTCTTT; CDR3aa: CASSPGSGGPNTEAFF
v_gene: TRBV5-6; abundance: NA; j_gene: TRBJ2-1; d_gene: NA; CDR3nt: TGTGCCAGCAGCTTATTAGGGGATGAGCAGTTCTTC; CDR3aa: CASSLLGDEQFF
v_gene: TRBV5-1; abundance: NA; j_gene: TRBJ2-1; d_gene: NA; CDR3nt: TGCGCCAGCACGGGTTCCTACTACAATGAGCAGTTCTTC; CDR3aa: CASTGSYYNEQFF
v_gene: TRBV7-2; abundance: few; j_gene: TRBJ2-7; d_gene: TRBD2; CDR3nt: TGTGCCAGCAGCTTACGAGCGGGAGTTACCTACGAGCAGTACTTC; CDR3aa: CASSLRAGVTYEQYF
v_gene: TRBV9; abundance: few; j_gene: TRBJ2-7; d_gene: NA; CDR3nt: TGTGCCAGCAGCGTAGGGGATCAAACCTACGAGCAGTACTTC; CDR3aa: CASSVGDQTYEQYF
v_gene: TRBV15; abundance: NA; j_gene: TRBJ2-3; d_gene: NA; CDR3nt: TGTGCCACCAGCAGGGGGAGGAGCACAGATACGCAGTATTTT; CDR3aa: CATSRGRSTDTQYF
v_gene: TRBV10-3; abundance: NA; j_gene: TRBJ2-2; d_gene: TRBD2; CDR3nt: TGTGCCATCAGTGATCGGGGGGGCGCGTTAACCGGGGAGCTGTTTTTT; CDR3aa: CAISDRGGALTGELFF
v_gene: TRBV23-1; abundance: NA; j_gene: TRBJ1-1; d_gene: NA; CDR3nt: TGCGCCAGCACCCTGGGACGGCGAATGAACACTGAAGCTTTCTTT; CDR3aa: CASTLGRRMNTEAFF
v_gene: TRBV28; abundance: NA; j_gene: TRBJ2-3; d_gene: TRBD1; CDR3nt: TGTGCCAGCACCCTGGACAGGAGCACAGATACGCAGTATTTT; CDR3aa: CASTLDRSTDTQYF
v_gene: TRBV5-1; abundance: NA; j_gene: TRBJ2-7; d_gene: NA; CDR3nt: TGCGCCAGCAGCCCCACGGGCCAGGAGTACGAGCAGTACTTC; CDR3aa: CASSPTGQEYEQYF
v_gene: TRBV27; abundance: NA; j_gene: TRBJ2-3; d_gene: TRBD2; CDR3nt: TGTGCCACCGGGAGGGCTAGTTATATCACAGATACGCAGTATTTT; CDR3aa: CATGRASYITDTQYF
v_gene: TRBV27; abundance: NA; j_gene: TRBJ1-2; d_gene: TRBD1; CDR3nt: TGTGCCAGCGGATCTAGTGGGACAGTCTATGGCTACACCTTC; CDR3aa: CASGSSGTVYGYTF
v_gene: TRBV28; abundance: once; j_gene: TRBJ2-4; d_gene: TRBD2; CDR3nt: TGTGCCAGCAGTTTTGGCGGGAGAAACATTCAGTACTTC; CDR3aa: CASSFGGRNIQYF
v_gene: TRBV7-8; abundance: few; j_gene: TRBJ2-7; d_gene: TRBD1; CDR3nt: TGTGCCAGCAGCTCCCAACCAGGGGGCGAGCAGTACTTC; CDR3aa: CASSSQPGGEQYF
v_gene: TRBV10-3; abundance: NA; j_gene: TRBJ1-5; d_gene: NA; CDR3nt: TGTGCCATCAGTGAGGGAGGGACCACAGACAGGAGCAATCAGCCCCAGCATTTT; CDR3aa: CAISEGGTTDRSNQPQHF
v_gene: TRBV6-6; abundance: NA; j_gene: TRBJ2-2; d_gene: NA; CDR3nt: TGTGCCAGCACTCAAGGGCTAGCTACCGCCGGGGAGCTGTTTTTT; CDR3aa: CASTQGLATAGELFF
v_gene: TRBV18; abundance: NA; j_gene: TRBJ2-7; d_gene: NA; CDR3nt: TGTGCCAGCTCACCAGGACGGCATGGATACGAGCAGTACTTC; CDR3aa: CASSPGRHGYEQYF
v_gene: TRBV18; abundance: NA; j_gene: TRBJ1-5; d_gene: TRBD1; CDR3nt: TGTGCCAGCTCACAACAGGGGGGTGGGAATCAGCCCCAGCATTTT; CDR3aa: CASSQQGGGNQPQHF
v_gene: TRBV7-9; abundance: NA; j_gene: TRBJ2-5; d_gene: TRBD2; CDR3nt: TGTGTTGGCGGGAGGGGAGAGACCCAGTACTTC; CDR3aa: CVGGRGETQYF
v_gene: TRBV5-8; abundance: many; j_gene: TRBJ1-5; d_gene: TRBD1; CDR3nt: TGTGCCAGCGGGACAGGGGGCCTCAATCAGCCCCAGCATTTT; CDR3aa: CASGTGGLNQPQHF
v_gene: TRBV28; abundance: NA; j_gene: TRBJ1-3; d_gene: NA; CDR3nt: TGTGCCAGCAGCTCCAGGGATACTGGAAACACCATATATTTT; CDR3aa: CASSSRDTGNTIYF
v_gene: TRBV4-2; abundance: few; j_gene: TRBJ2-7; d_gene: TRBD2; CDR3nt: TGTGCCAGCAGCCAAGTTGGTCTAGCGGGAGGGAGGAGCAACGAGCAGTACTTC; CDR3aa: CASSQVGLAGGRSNEQYF
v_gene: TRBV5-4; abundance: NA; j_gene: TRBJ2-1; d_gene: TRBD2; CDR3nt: TGTGCCAGCAGCTCAACCGGGACTAGCAATGAGCAGTTCTTC; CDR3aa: CASSSTGTSNEQFF
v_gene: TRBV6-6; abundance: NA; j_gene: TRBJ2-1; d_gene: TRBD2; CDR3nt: TGTGCCACGAAAACAGCGGGAGTGGGCAATGAGCAGTTCTTC; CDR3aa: CATKTAGVGNEQFF
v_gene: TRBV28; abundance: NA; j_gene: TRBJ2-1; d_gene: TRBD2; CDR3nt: TGTGCCAGCAGTATTGCGGGACTAGCGGACTACAATGAGCAGTTCTTC; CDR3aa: CASSIAGLADYNEQFF
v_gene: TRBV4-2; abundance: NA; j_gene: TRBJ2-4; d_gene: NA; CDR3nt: TGTGCCAGCAGCCAATCGGACGGATTAGCCAAAAACATTCAGTACTTC; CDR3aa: CASSQSDGLAKNIQYF
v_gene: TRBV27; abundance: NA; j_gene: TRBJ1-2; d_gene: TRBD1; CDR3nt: TGTGCCAGCACCAAAGGGGGAGACAGGGGGAATTATGGCTACACCTTC; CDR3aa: CASTKGGDRGNYGYTF
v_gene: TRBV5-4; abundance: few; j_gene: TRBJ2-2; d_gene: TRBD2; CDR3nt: TGTGCCAGCAGCCCTAAAGCGGGAGGGAACACCGGGGAGCTGTTTTTT; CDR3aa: CASSPKAGGNTGELFF
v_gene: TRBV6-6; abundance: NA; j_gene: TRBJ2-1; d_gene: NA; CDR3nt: TGTGCCAGCACCTACATTAGCGGAGGTCGTAGTGAGCAGTTCTTC; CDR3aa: CASTYISGGRSEQFF
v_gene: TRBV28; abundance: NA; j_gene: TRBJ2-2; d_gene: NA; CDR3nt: TGTGCCAGCAGTTTCCCGAGGGGGAGGGAGCTGTTTTTT; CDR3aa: CASSFPRGRELFF
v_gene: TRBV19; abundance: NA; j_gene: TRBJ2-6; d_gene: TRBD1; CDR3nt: TGTGCCAGTAGTATGGGACAGCTCTCTGGGGCCAACGTCCTGACTTTC; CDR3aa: CASSMGQLSGANVLTF
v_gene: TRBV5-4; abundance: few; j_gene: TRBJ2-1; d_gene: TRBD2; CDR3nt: TGTGCCAGCAGCCGGACTAGCGGGGGGGGCAGGACACACAATGAGCAGTTCTTC; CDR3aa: CASSRTSGGGRTHNEQFF
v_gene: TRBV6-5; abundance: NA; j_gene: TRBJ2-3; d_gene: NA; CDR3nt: TGTGCCAGCAGTTCCTTCCCCGGGGGAACAGATACGCAGTATTTT; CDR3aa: CASSSFPGGTDTQYF
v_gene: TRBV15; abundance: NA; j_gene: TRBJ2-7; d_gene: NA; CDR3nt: TGTGCCACCAGCAAAGATGGGGACTACGAGCAGTACTTC; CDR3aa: CATSKDGDYEQYF